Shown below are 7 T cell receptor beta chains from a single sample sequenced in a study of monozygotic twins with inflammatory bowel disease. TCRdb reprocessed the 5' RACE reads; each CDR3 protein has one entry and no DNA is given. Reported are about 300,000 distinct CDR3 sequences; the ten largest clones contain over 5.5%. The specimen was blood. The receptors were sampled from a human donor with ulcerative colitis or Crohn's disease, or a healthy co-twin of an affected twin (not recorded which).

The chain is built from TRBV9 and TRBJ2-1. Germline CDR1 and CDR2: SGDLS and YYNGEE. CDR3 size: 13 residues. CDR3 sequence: CASSLLIHNEQFF.

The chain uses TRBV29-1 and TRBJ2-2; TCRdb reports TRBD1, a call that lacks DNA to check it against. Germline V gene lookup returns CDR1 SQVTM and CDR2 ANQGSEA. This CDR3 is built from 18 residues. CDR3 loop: CSVVLRGGTGKNTGELFF.

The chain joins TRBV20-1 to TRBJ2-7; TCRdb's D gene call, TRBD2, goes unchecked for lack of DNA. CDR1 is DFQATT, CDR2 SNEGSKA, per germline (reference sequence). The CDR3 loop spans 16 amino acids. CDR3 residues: CSARDMASGKDREQYF.

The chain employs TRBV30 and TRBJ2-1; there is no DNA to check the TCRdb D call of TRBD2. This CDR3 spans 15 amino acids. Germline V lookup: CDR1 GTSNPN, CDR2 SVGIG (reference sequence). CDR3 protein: CAWTRGLAGAGEQFF.

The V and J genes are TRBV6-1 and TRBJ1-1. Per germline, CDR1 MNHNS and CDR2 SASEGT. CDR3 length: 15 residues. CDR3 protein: CASPSPGCVNTEAFF.

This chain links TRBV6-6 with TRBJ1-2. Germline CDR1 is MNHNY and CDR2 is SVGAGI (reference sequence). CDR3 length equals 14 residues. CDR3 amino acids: CASSRPEGSYGYTF.

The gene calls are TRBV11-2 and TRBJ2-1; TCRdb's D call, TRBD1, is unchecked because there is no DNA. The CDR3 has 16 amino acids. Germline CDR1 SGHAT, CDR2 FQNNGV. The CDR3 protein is CASSLSGDRVRNEQFF.